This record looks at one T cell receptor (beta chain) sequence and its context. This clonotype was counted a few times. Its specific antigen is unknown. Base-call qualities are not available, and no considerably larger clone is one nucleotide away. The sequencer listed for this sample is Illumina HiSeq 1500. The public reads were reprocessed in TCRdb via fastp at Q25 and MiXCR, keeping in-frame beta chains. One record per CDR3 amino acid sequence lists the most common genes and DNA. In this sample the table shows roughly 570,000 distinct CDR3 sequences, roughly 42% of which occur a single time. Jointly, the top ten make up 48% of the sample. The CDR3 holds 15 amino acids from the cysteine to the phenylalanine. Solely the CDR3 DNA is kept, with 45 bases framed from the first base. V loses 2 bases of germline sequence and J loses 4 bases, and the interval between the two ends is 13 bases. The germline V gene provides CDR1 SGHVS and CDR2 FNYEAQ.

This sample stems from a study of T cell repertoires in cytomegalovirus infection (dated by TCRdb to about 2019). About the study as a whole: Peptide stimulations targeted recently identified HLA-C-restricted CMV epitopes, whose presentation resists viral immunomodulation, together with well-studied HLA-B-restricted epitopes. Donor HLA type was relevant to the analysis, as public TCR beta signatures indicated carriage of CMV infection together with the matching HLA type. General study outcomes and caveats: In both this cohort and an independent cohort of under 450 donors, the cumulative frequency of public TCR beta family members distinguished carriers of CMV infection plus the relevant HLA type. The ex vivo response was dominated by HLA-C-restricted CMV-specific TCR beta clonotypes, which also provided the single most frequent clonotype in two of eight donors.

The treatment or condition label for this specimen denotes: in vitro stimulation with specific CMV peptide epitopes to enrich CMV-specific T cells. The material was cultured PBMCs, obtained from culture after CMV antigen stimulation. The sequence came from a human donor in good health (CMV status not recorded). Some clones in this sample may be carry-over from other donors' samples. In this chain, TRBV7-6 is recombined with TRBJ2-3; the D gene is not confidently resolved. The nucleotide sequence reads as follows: TGTGCCAGCAGCTTATCCGGACCTGAACCAGATACGCAGTATTTT. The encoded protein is CASSLSGPEPDTQYF.